What follows are 25 T cell receptor beta chains derived from one specimen sequenced in a study of cytomegalovirus exposure and HLA in healthy donors. Measured with immunoSEQ multiplex PCR; TCRdb has only the in-frame clones, and not every one. The table shows 70,000 or so clones, with roughly nine tenths occurring only once. The specimen was PBMCs. Every receptor here comes from a man aged 18 to 30 in good health and CMV-seronegative.

The chain is built from TRBV7-8 and TRBJ2-3, with 8 bases aligning to TRBD2. Trimming at V came to 3 bases and at J to 6 bases, leaving 5 bases not matched to a gene. The CDR3 runs 14 residues. Germline V gene data show CDR1 as SGHVS and CDR2 as FQNEAQ. CDR3 loop: CASSFGTRSDTQYF. DNA of the CDR3: TGTGCCAGCAGCTTCGGGACTAGGTCTGATACGCAGTATTTT.

The rearrangement links TRBV2 to TRBJ1-1; unclear D gene. The length of the CDR3 is 13 residues. V was clipped by 8 bases and J by 5 bases, with 15 bases between them. CDR1 is SNHLY, CDR2 FYNNEI, per germline. CDR3 loop: CASAESFYTEAFF. The CDR3 DNA reads as TGTGCCAGCGCTGAGAGTTTTTATACTGAAGCTTTCTTT.

This clone was observed a single time. V and J are TRBV7-9 and TRBJ2-7, with TRBD1 as a possible D gene (5 bases). The CDR3 has 17 residues. Germline V CDR1 and CDR2: SEHNR, FQNEAQ (reference sequence). V was clipped by 5 bases and J by 0 bases, with 20 bases between them. CDR3 protein: CASSPVIIETDSYEQYF. The DNA for the CDR3 is TGTGCCAGCAGCCCCGTCATAATAGAGACAGACTCCTACGAGCAGTACTTC.

The chain couples TRBV27 to TRBJ2-5, with TRBD1 matching over 10 bases. J lost 3 bases, V lost 2 bases, and 15 bases had no gene match. The CDR3 has 19 amino acids. Germline V gives CDR1 MNHEY, CDR2 SMNVEV (reference sequence). The CDR3 DNA reads as TGTGCCAGCAGTTTAATTGTGTCGGGGACAGGGGTTCGGGAAGAGACCCAGTACTTC. Residues: CASSLIVSGTGVREETQYF.

The V and J genes are TRBV4-3 and TRBJ1-2; D unresolved. V dropped 0 bases and J dropped 7 bases, with 12 bases sitting between them. From germline, CDR1 is LGHNA and CDR2 YSLEER. This CDR3 is built from 14 residues. CDR3 loop: CASSQDKRLSGYTF. Written as DNA, the CDR3 is TGCGCCAGCAGCCAAGATAAACGACTCTCTGGCTACACCTTC.

This sequence joins TRBV4-3 and TRBJ2-6, with 9 positions matching TRBD1. Trimming cost V 3 bases and J 0 bases; bases outside gene matches: 3. Germline-derived CDR1 and CDR2 are LGHNA and YSLEER. This CDR3 spans 17 amino acids. The CDR3 sequence is CASSQGTGYSGANVLTF. In nucleotides, the CDR3 is TGCGCCAGCAGCCAGGGGACAGGGTACTCTGGGGCCAACGTCCTGACTTTC.

This clone has just one count. This rearrangement joins TRBV6-1 to TRBJ2-7; 7 nucleotides align to TRBD2. The CDR3 loop spans 17 amino acids. The germline V gene encodes CDR1 MNHNS and CDR2 SASEGT. V was clipped by 3 bases and J by 0 bases; unmatched bases: 11. The CDR3 DNA follows: TGTGCCAGCAGTGACCCAAGACTAGCCGAAGGCTCCTACGAGCAGTACTTC. Protein: CASSDPRLAEGSYEQYF.

The gene calls are TRBV20-1 and TRBJ2-3, with D unclear. The CDR3 consists of 11 residues. Germline lookup yields CDR1 DFQATT and CDR2 SNEGSKA (reference sequence). Trimming pared 5 bases from V and 5 bases from J, leaving 8 bases between. CDR3 loop: CSAPLGDTQYF. The CDR3, as DNA: TGCAGTGCTCCGCTAGGAGATACGCAGTATTTT.

This sequence joins TRBV4-1 and TRBJ2-5; TRBD2 aligns across 8 bases. The trim removed 5 bases at V and 4 bases at J, leaving 6 bases unmatched. The CDR3 is 14 residues long. Germline V gives CDR1 MGHRA, CDR2 YSYEKL. CDR3 nucleotides: TGCGCCAGCAGCTACTTAGCGGGAAGAGAGACCCAGTACTTC. As protein: CASSYLAGRETQYF.

Only one count was recorded for this clone. The chain recombines TRBV6-5 with TRBJ1-3; D unclear. Germline V gives CDR1 MNHEY, CDR2 SVGAGI. V was clipped by 0 bases and J by 2 bases, with 8 bases between them. The CDR3 runs to 15 residues. CDR3 protein: CASSYSGGPGNTIYF. Written as DNA, the CDR3 is TGTGCCAGCAGTTACTCTGGTGGCCCTGGAAACACCATATATTTT.

This chain joins TRBV27 and TRBJ2-3; 7 bases line up with TRBD2. This CDR3 is built from 14 residues. Germline V gene data show CDR1 as MNHEY and CDR2 as SMNVEV (reference sequence). Unmatched junction bases numbered 6, after V lost 6 bases and J lost 3 bases. The CDR3 sequence: CASREGGLTDTQYF. CDR3 nucleotides: TGTGCCAGCAGGGAGGGAGGGTTGACAGATACGCAGTATTTT.

The chain carries TRBV30 and TRBJ1-4, with D unclear. Looked up from germline, CDR1 is GTSNPN and CDR2 is SVGIG (reference sequence). The CDR3 covers 14 residues. V gave up 2 bases and J gave up 1 base, with 8 bases separating them. The CDR3 loop reads CAWSYGLTNEKLFF. CDR3 nucleotide sequence: TGTGCCTGGAGTTACGGTTTAACTAATGAAAAACTGTTTTTT.

The chain is built from TRBV4-2 and TRBJ2-1; TRBD2 matches 9 bases. CDR3 length equals 16 residues. J lost 8 bases, V lost 0 bases, and 8 bases had no gene match. The germline CDR1 and CDR2 sequences are LGHNA and YNFKEQ. CDR3 coding DNA: TGTGCCAGCAGCCAAGATAACCAGCGGGAGGTCCATGAGCAGTTCTTC. It encodes CASSQDNQREVHEQFF.

The chain combines TRBV9 with TRBJ2-1; 8 positions agree with TRBD2. Germline V gives CDR1 SGDLS, CDR2 YYNGEE. Germline trimming cut 4 bases from V and 15 bases from J; bases unmatched to any gene: 9. The CDR3 totals 12 residues. CDR3 sequence reads: CASSTAREGLFF. CDR3 bases: TGTGCCAGCAGCACGGCCCGGGAGGGGTTGTTCTTC.

The rearrangement uses TRBV7-2 and TRBJ2-6; D is unresolved. Germline values: CDR1 SGHTA, CDR2 FQGNSA. The CDR3 runs to 18 residues. Trimming removed 1 base at V and 2 bases at J, with 15 bases between. The CDR3 sequence is CASSLGYGLLAGANVLTF. CDR3 in DNA: TGTGCCAGCAGCTTAGGGTACGGGTTACTGGCTGGGGCCAACGTCCTGACTTTC.

V usage is TRBV19 and J usage is TRBJ2-1; 7 bases match TRBD1. The trim removed 3 bases at V and 4 bases at J, leaving 12 bases unmatched. CDR3 size: 17 residues. Germline-derived CDR1 and CDR2 are LNHDA and SQIVND (reference sequence). CDR3 loop: CASSISIVRGPYNEQFF. In nucleotides, the CDR3 is TGTGCCAGTAGTATCTCAATTGTGAGGGGGCCGTACAATGAGCAGTTCTTC.

This chain links TRBV27 with TRBJ2-3; D gene unclear. CDR3 length equals 15 residues. Germline V gene data show CDR1 as MNHEY and CDR2 as SMNVEV (reference sequence). V was trimmed by 3 bases and J by 0 bases, leaving 10 bases between them. The CDR3 DNA is TGTGCCAGCAGTTTCAGGCCTCTGAGCACAGATACGCAGTATTTT. This gives the protein CASSFRPLSTDTQYF.

The rearrangement links TRBV29-1 to TRBJ2-7, with D possibly matching TRBD2 (6 bases). CDR1 is SQVTM and CDR2 is ANQGSEA in the germline V gene. V was cut by 6 bases and J by 2 bases, with 17 bases left in between. This CDR3 is built from 14 residues. CDR3 sequence: CSVRSSGKAYEQYF. The CDR3 nucleotides are TGCAGCGTGAGGAGTAGCGGAAAAGCCTACGAGCAGTACTTC.

The chain links TRBV11-1 to TRBJ2-7, with a possible D match to TRBD1 (5 bases). The CDR3 is made up of 14 amino acids. Germline CDR1 reads SGHAT; CDR2 reads FQDESV (reference sequence). Trimming removed 1 base at V and 6 bases at J, with 13 bases between. The CDR3 protein is CASSLGQGSREQYF. CDR3 nucleotides: TGTGCCAGCAGCTTAGGCCAGGGTAGTCGCGAGCAGTACTTC.

This clone appeared a few times. The V gene is TRBV30, the J gene TRBJ2-2, with a possible D match to TRBD2 (5 bases). Germline CDR1 is GTSNPN and CDR2 is SVGIG (reference sequence). The CDR3 contains 13 residues. The CDR3 coding sequence is TGTATCGGAGCGGCGGTTAACACCGGGGAGCTGTTTTTT. Residues: CIGAAVNTGELFF.

This chain links TRBV27 with TRBJ1-5; D perhaps matches TRBD1 (5 bases). Trimming removed 6 bases from V and 5 bases from J, with 14 bases in between. The CDR3 spans 14 residues. Germline CDR1 MNHEY, CDR2 SMNVEV (reference sequence). CDR3 nucleotides: TGTGCCAGCAGCTCTCTGGGGCATGATCAGCCCCAGCATTTT. This codes for CASSSLGHDQPQHF.

The chain employs TRBV5-6 and TRBJ2-7, with D perhaps TRBD2 (5 bases). The ends were cut back, 1 base at V and 4 bases at J, with 12 bases in the middle. The CDR3 spans 14 residues. Germline CDR1 reads SGHDT; CDR2 reads YYEEEE. CDR3 loop: CASSLFGMRYEQYF. The CDR3 coding sequence is TGTGCCAGCAGCTTGTTCGGGATGCGGTACGAGCAGTACTTC. Together with reference TRBV5-6 and TRBJ2-7, the CDR3 gives the full variable domain: DAGVTQSPTHLIKTRGQQVTLRCSPKSGHDTVSWYQQALGQGPQFIFQYYEEEERQRGNFPDRFSGHQFPNYSSELNVNALLLGDSALYLCASSLFGMRYEQYFGPGTRLTVT.

The chain joins TRBV30 to TRBJ2-7; 7 positions match TRBD1. The CDR3 has 14 amino acids. In germline, CDR1 is GTSNPN, CDR2 SVGIG (reference sequence). V lost 5 bases, J lost 2 bases, and 9 bases stayed unmatched. CDR3 in DNA: TGTGCCTGGGAGAACCGGGACAGACCCTACGAGCAGTACTTC. This gives the protein CAWENRDRPYEQYF.

This clone was counted once. This CDR3 is CASSADRTPNTGELFF. CDR3 bases: TGTGCCAGCAGCGCCGATAGGACACCTAACACCGGGGAGCTGTTTTTT. This chain joins TRBV11-3 and TRBJ2-2; a weak D match, TRBD1 (5 bases). The CDR3 spans 16 residues. Germline V gene sequence: CDR1 SGHNT, CDR2 YENEEA. Trimming shortened V by 5 bases and J by 2 bases, and 15 bases separated the two germline ends.

The chain has TRBV10-3 and TRBJ1-1; D uncertain. V was pared by 7 bases and J by 3 bases, with 12 bases between. Germline-derived CDR1 and CDR2 are ENHRY and SYGVKD. The CDR3 has 13 residues. CDR3 loop: CAITPGWDTEAFF. CDR3 DNA: TGTGCCATCACCCCGGGGTGGGACACTGAAGCTTTCTTT.